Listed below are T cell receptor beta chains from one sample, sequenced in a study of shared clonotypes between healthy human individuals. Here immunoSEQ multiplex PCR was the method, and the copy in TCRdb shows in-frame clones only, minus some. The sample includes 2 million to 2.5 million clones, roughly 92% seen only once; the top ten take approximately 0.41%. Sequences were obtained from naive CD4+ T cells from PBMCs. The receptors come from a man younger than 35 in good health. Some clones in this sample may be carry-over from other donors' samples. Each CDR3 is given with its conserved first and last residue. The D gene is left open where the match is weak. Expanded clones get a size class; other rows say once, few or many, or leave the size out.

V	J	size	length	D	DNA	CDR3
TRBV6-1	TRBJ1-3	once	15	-	TGTGCCAGATCAAACGGGTGGGGGTCTGGAAACACCATATATTTT	CARSNGWGSGNTIYF
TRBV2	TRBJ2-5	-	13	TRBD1	TGTGCCAGCGCCTCGACAGGGCAAGAGACCCAGTACTTC	CASASTGQETQYF
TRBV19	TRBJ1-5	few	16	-	TGTGCCAGTAGTACCCAAGGGGGGTATAGCAATCAGCCCCAGCATTTT	CASSTQGGYSNQPQHF
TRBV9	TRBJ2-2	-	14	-	TGTGCCAGCAGCGCTAGGACGGCAAACGGGGAGCTGTTTTTT	CASSARTANGELFF
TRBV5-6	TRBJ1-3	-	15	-	TGTGCCAGCAGCCCGGACAGAAACTCTGGAAACACCATATATTTT	CASSPDRNSGNTIYF
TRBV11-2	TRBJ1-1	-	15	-	TGTGCCAGCAGCTTAGATACGGGTCGGAACACTGAAGCTTTCTTT	CASSLDTGRNTEAFF
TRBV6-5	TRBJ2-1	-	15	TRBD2	TGTGCCAGCAGCCGACTAGCGGGAAGGGTAAATGAGCAGTTCTTC	CASSRLAGRVNEQFF
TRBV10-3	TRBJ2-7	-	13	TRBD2	TGTGCCACTTCTCCTAGCGGCGCCTACGAGCAGTACTTC	CATSPSGAYEQYF
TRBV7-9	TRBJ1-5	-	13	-	TGTGCCAGCAGCTTACTCGGGGGACAGCCCCAGCATTTT	CASSLLGGQPQHF
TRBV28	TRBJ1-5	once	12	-	TGTGCCAGCAGTTTATTTGAGGGGACCCAGCATTTT	CASSLFEGTQHF
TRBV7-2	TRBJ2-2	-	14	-	TGTGCCACCCACATATGGCCAAACACCGGGGAGCTGTTTTTT	CATHIWPNTGELFF
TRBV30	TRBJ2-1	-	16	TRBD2	TGTGCCTGGAGTATACGACTAGCGGGGCGTTTCAATGAGCAGTTCTTC	CAWSIRLAGRFNEQFF
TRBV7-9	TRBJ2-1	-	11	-	TGTGCCAGCAGCTTACTGGACTTCCAGTTCTTC	CASSLLDFQFF
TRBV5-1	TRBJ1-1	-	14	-	TGCGCCAGCAGCTTGTTGTCGGGGAACACTGAAGCTTTCTTT	CASSLLSGNTEAFF
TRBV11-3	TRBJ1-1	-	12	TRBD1	TGTGCCAGCAGCCTGACAGGGGGACGCGCTTTCTTT	CASSLTGGRAFF
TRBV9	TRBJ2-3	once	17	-	TGTGCCAGCAGCAGAGGACAGACCACTTTTAGCACAGATACGCAGTATTTT	CASSRGQTTFSTDTQYF
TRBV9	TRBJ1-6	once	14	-	TGTGCCAGCAGTTGGCGACAGTATAATTCACCCCTCCACTTT	CASSWRQYNSPLHF
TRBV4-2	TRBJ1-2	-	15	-	TGTGCCAGCAGCCAAGATAGGCGGGCCGGCTATGGCTACACCTTC	CASSQDRRAGYGYTF
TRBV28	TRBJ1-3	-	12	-	TGTGCCAGCCAGGCACTAGGAAACACCATATATTTT	CASQALGNTIYF
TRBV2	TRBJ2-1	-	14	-	TGTGCCAGCAGACCGGACATCCGGGAGCGTGAGCAGTTCTTC	CASRPDIREREQFF
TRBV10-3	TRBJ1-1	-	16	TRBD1	TGTGCCATCAGTGAGAACAGGGGCGTCCTAGTTACTGAAGCTTTCTTT	CAISENRGVLVTEAFF
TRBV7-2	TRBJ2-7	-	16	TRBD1	TGTGCCAGCAGCTTAGACGGGACAGGAATGACCTACGAGCAGTACTTC	CASSLDGTGMTYEQYF
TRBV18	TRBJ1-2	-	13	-	TGTGCCAGCTCACCGGGGAGCAACTATGGCTACACCTTC	CASSPGSNYGYTF
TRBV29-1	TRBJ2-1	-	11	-	TGCAGCCTCCGACAAAGCAATGAGCAGTTCTTC	CSLRQSNEQFF
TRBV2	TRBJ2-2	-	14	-	TGTGCCACACAAAGGACAGTGAACACCGGGGAGCTGTTTTTT	CATQRTVNTGELFF
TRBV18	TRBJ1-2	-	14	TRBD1	TGTGCCAGCTCACCCCGCGACAGGGTGGAAGGCTACACCTTC	CASSPRDRVEGYTF